The rows below give T cell receptor beta chains drawn from one sample of a study of cytomegalovirus exposure and HLA in healthy donors. Assay: immunoSEQ multiplex PCR; the TCRdb copy retains only in-frame clones and omits some. This sample has about 120,000 clones, with around 69% found just once. The sequenced sample consisted of PBMCs. These receptors were obtained from a woman in her thirties or forties in good health and CMV-seropositive. Both conserved end residues are part of each CDR3. D genes are given only for firm matches. Clone size, where shown, is once, few, many, or a class for clones that have expanded.

cdr3_nt cdr3_aa cdr3_length j_call v_call d_call clone_size
TGTGCCAGCAAGGTTCGACAGGGGGCGCCTAGCACTGAAGCTTTCTTT CASKVRQGAPSTEAFF 16 TRBJ1-1 TRBV27 TRBD1 once
TGTGCCAGCAGCGTAGTCATGGGACTAGCGGGAGAGGTCCGTCCCACCGGGGAGCTGTTTTTT CASSVVMGLAGEVRPTGELFF 21 TRBJ2-2 TRBV9 TRBD2 .
TGTGCCAGCAGCTTAGGGGGTAGGGGCCACACCGGGGAGCTGTTTTTT CASSLGGRGHTGELFF 16 TRBJ2-2 TRBV7-6 . .
TGTGCCAGCACCTCCGGGACAGGGCGGAAGGAGCAGTACTTC CASTSGTGRKEQYF 14 TRBJ2-7 TRBV27 TRBD1 .
TGTGCCAGCACTACTAGCGGGGGGGCCGATGAGCAGTTCTTC CASTTSGGADEQFF 14 TRBJ2-1 TRBV6-1 TRBD2 .
TGTTCCAGCAGATCTGGACAGTTCAACGACGAGCAGTACTTC CSSRSGQFNDEQYF 14 TRBJ2-7 TRBV7-9 . .
TGTGCCAGCAGCTCCGGGACAGGGGAGGCCGGGGAGCTGTTTTTT CASSSGTGEAGELFF 15 TRBJ2-2 TRBV7-9 TRBD1 .
TGTGCTAGTGGGACAGGGATATCCTACGAGCAGTACTTC CASGTGISYEQYF 13 TRBJ2-7 TRBV12-5 TRBD1 few
TGTGCCAGCAGTCCCGGGACAGGGGGGTCCTACGAGCAGTACTTC CASSPGTGGSYEQYF 15 TRBJ2-7 TRBV6-5 TRBD1 .
TGTGCCAGCAGCTTGGGTTTTACTAGCACAGATACGCAGTATTTT CASSLGFTSTDTQYF 15 TRBJ2-3 TRBV5-6 . .
TGTGCCAGCAGTCCCTACAGACTAGGGGCCAACGTCCTGACTTTC CASSPYRLGANVLTF 15 TRBJ2-6 TRBV28 . .
TGTGCCAGCAGTCAGAGCCCGGACAGTTCCTACGAGCAGTACTTC CASSQSPDSSYEQYF 15 TRBJ2-7 TRBV6-1 . .
TGTGCCAGTAGTATGAAGGGGGCAGGTGGCTATGGCTACACCTTC CASSMKGAGGYGYTF 15 TRBJ1-2 TRBV19 TRBD1 .
TGTGCCAGTAGTATCGCCGGGACAGGGAACCACGAGCAGTACTTC CASSIAGTGNHEQYF 15 TRBJ2-7 TRBV19 TRBD1 .
TGTGCCACCGGACTAGCAGATATCAATGAGCAGTTCTTC CATGLADINEQFF 13 TRBJ2-1 TRBV19 TRBD2 .
TGTGCCAGTACCGTATCCGGACAGGCGAAGACCCAGTACTTC CASTVSGQAKTQYF 14 TRBJ2-5 TRBV19 TRBD1 once
TGTGCCTGGACCAGGACAGGGGGCACTGAAGCTTTCTTT CAWTRTGGTEAFF 13 TRBJ1-1 TRBV30 TRBD1 once
TGTGCCAGCAGCTTAACGCTAGCGGGGAGCAATGAGCAGTTCTTC CASSLTLAGSNEQFF 15 TRBJ2-1 TRBV7-3 TRBD2 once
TGTGCCAGCAGCTTGGGGGCTGGCGAGCAGTACTTC CASSLGAGEQYF 12 TRBJ2-7 TRBV5-8 . .
TGCGCCAGCAGCGCCCGACAGGGATTAAGACTAGCGGGGGGGCCATTGACAGATACGCAGTATTTT CASSARQGLRLAGGPLTDTQYF 22 TRBJ2-3 TRBV5-1 TRBD2 .
TGTGCCAGCAGCTCTGGACAGGGGGGTGAGCCCCAGCATTTT CASSSGQGGEPQHF 14 TRBJ1-5 TRBV7-9 TRBD1 .
TGTGCCAGCAGTGTGGGACTTACGAATGAGCAGTTCTTC CASSVGLTNEQFF 13 TRBJ2-1 TRBV28 . .
TGTGCCAGCAGCTTAAGATCAGGGCGCGGTAATGAAAAACTGTTTTTT CASSLRSGRGNEKLFF 16 TRBJ1-4 TRBV13 . .
TGCAGCGTTGGGACAGGGGCCAGCACAGATACGCAGTATTTT CSVGTGASTDTQYF 14 TRBJ2-3 TRBV29-1 TRBD1 .
TGCGCCAGCAGCTCCCGGGTCACAGATACGCAGTATTTT CASSSRVTDTQYF 13 TRBJ2-3 TRBV5-1 . once
TGCACCAGCAGCCAAGAAGGTAGGCAGGGGGCGGACGAGCAGTACTTC CTSSQEGRQGADEQYF 16 TRBJ2-7 TRBV1 . .
TGTGCCAGCAGAGAGTACCAAGAGACCCAGTACTTC CASREYQETQYF 12 TRBJ2-5 TRBV2 . .
TGTGCCAGCAGTGAATTGGGCACTTTGAACACTGAAGCTTTCTTT CASSELGTLNTEAFF 15 TRBJ1-1 TRBV2 . .